This T cell receptor beta chain is from a study of Graves' ophthalmopathy and Graves' hyperthyroidism. As for the study in general: The authors collected peripheral blood at initial diagnosis, before any treatment.

CDR3 regions of TCR beta were amplified from RNA transcripts. HTBI primers served in a first-round RT-PCR, which a second-round multiplex PCR followed. Via MiXCR, TCRdb re-called the multiplex PCR reads, giving one row per CDR3 protein. The data show about half a million distinct CDR3 sequences, approximately 15% seen once. Germline CDR1 MDHEN, CDR2 SYDVKM. The CDR3 has 18 residues. The J segment lost 5 bases and the V segment lost 4 bases, leaving 16 bases of the junction unmatched. Sequencing used blood. The source of this sequence is a young woman with Graves' ophthalmopathy. The J gene is TRBJ2-2, the V gene TRBV28, with 7 bases that match TRBD1. The DNA of the CDR3 is TGTGCCAGCAGTTATGTGAAGCTGCAGGGGGTTGGTACCGGGGAGCTGTTTTTT. Protein sequence: CASSYVKLQGVGTGELFF.